Each of the 24 T cell receptor beta chains below was sequenced from the same sample in a study of blood T cell repertoires in COVID-19. The assay was immunoSEQ multiplex PCR, and TCRdb's table has in-frame clones only and misses some. This table holds 200,000 or so clones, less than 90% found once. Sequenced: peripheral blood. All receptors come from a middle-aged man with active or convalescent COVID-19.

Note on this clone: A much larger clone is a single base away; this may be a read error. The chain couples TRBV7-9 to TRBJ1-2; unclear D gene. The germline V and J ends were trimmed by 6 bases and 1 base, with 3 bases remaining between them. CDR1 and CDR2 (germline): SEHNR, FQNEAQ (reference sequence). The CDR3 spans 11 residues. CDR3 DNA: TGTGCCAGCAGTTATAACTATGGCTACACCTTC. Translation: CASSYNYGYTF.

CDR3 in DNA: TGTGCCAGCAGCTGGGGACAGGGGGGAGGTGGCTACACCTTC. It codes for CASSWGQGGGGYTF. This chain connects TRBV5-4 to TRBJ1-2; 11 bases are shared with TRBD1. CDR3 length: 14 amino acids. V was pared by 3 bases and J by 7 bases, with 5 bases of the junction left unmatched. Germline V gene sequence: CDR1 SGHNT, CDR2 YYREEE (reference sequence).

The V and J genes are TRBV11-2 and TRBJ2-7; TRBD1 aligns across 8 bases. V was clipped by 3 bases and J by 6 bases; unmatched bases: 10. This CDR3 spans 15 amino acids. Germline values: CDR1 SGHAT, CDR2 FQNNGV. CDR3 in DNA: TGTGCCAGCAGCTTCCAGGGGGCGCGTTTTTCCGAGCAGTACTTC. Its protein is CASSFQGARFSEQYF.

This clone occurred a few times. The chain links TRBV27 to TRBJ2-2, with D possibly matching TRBD1 (6 bases). V lost 3 bases and J lost 1, with 6 bases in between. CDR1 and CDR2 (germline): MNHEY, SMNVEV (reference sequence). This CDR3 contains 14 residues. The CDR3 DNA sequence: TGTGCCAGCAGTTTGGGACAGAACACCGGGGAGCTGTTTTTT. Translated: CASSLGQNTGELFF.

The V gene is TRBV19, the J gene TRBJ1-2; no clear D gene. V was clipped by 5 bases and J by 4 bases, with 11 bases between them. Per the germline V gene, CDR1 is LNHDA and CDR2 is SQIVND (reference sequence). This CDR3 region has 13 residues. Here the CDR3 reads CASSPPGSYGYTF. CDR3 nucleotide sequence: TGTGCCAGTAGTCCCCCGGGGAGCTATGGCTACACCTTC.

V is TRBV7-8 and J is TRBJ2-1; 9 bases map to TRBD2. The CDR3 loop spans 18 amino acids. V shed 2 bases and J 4 bases; nucleotides not matched to a gene: 12. From germline, CDR1 is SGHVS and CDR2 FQNEAQ. The CDR3 sequence is CASSLRATGGGVYNEQFF. CDR3 nucleotide sequence: TGTGCCAGCAGCTTAAGGGCGACGGGCGGGGGGGTGTACAATGAGCAGTTCTTC. The full variable domain, rest sourced from reference TRBV7-8 and TRBJ2-1, is GAGVSQSPRYKVAKRGQDVALRCDPISGHVSLFWYQQALGQGPEFLTYFQNEAQLDKSGLPSDRFFAERPEGSVSTLKIQRTQQEDSAVYLCASSLRATGGGVYNEQFFGPGTRLTVL.

The chain has TRBV27 and TRBJ2-5; 10 bases fit TRBD2. The CDR3 has 16 amino acids. Looked up from germline, CDR1 is MNHEY and CDR2 is SMNVEV (reference sequence). Trimming cost V 7 bases and J 4 bases; bases outside gene matches: 12. Here the CDR3 reads CASTPLIAGGGETQYF. The CDR3 region has the DNA TGTGCCAGCACTCCCCTGATAGCGGGGGGAGGAGAGACCCAGTACTTC.

The chain couples TRBV4-1 to TRBJ2-2; weak D call: TRBD2 (6 bases). Germline-derived CDR1 and CDR2 are MGHRA and YSYEKL. The CDR3 length is 14 residues. V was pared by 1 base and J by 7 bases, with 10 bases between. DNA of the CDR3: TGCGCCAGCAGCCAAGGGCTAGCGAACGGGGAGCTGTTTTTT. As protein: CASSQGLANGELFF.

This sequence joins TRBV24-1 and TRBJ2-3, with 7 positions matching TRBD2. V shed 4 bases, J shed 1 base, and the junction held 7 bases outside the gene matches. CDR1 and CDR2 (germline): KGHDR, SFDVKD. This CDR3 has 16 amino acids. This CDR3 is CATSDRTRGGTDTQYF. The CDR3 region has the DNA TGTGCCACCAGTGACCGGACTAGAGGGGGCACAGATACGCAGTATTTT.

The gene calls are TRBV2 and TRBJ2-1, with 10 bases that match TRBD2. With 9 bases clipped from V and 2 bases from J, the junction kept 4 bases outside the gene matches. The CDR3 runs 14 residues. CDR1 is SNHLY and CDR2 is FYNNEI in the germline V gene. The CDR3 protein is CASRTSGTYNEQFF. As DNA, the CDR3 is TGTGCCAGTCGGACTAGCGGCACCTACAATGAGCAGTTCTTC.

The V call is TRBV4-1, the J call TRBJ2-2, with D tentatively TRBD1 (6 bases). V was pared by 3 bases and J by 3 bases, with 8 bases between. The CDR3 has 14 amino acids. Germline CDR1 and CDR2: MGHRA and YSYEKL. This CDR3 is CASSHPGDTGELFF. CDR3 sequence (DNA): TGCGCCAGCAGCCACCCAGGGGACACCGGGGAGCTGTTTTTT.

In nucleotides, the CDR3 is TGTGCCAGCAGCTTGGGACTTGGCCCTGGAAACACCATATATTTT. Translation gives CASSLGLGPGNTIYF. The rearrangement uses TRBV5-8 and TRBJ1-3, with D hard to call. The CDR3 covers 15 residues. CDR1 and CDR2 from the germline V gene are SGHTS and YDEGEE. Deletions cut 0 bases from V and 2 bases from J, with 9 bases between.

This chain links TRBV28 with TRBJ2-2, with D perhaps matching TRBD2 (5 bases). The germline V and J ends were trimmed by 3 bases and 4 bases, with 12 bases remaining between them. The CDR3 spans 15 residues. The V gene's germline CDR1 is MDHEN and CDR2 SYDVKM. CDR3 bases: TGTGCCAGCAGTTTGGATGGGAGTGGCACCGGGGAGCTGTTTTTT. This gives the protein CASSLDGSGTGELFF.

The chain has TRBV19 and TRBJ2-5, with TRBD2 identical over 12 bases. Germline V CDR1 and CDR2: LNHDA, SQIVND (reference sequence). Losses at the gene ends were 3 bases for V and 1 base for J; bases not matched to a gene: 3. The CDR3 runs 16 residues. The CDR3 reads CASSIGLAGPQETQYF. In DNA, the CDR3 is TGTGCCAGTAGTATCGGACTAGCGGGGCCCCAAGAGACCCAGTACTTC. Based on the CDR3 plus reference TRBV19 and TRBJ2-5, the full variable domain is DGGITQSPKYLFRKEGQNVTLSCEQNLNHDAMYWYRQDPGQGLRLIYYSQIVNDFQKGDIAEGYSVSREKKESFPLTVTSAQKNPTAFYLCASSIGLAGPQETQYFGPGTRLLVL.

V gene TRBV27 combines with J gene TRBJ2-6; D call uncertain. Trimming cost V 6 bases and J 4 bases, with 10 bases left between them. Germline V gene sequence: CDR1 MNHEY, CDR2 SMNVEV (reference sequence). This CDR3 comprises 14 residues. This CDR3 is CASSRVAGANVLTF. CDR3 sequence (DNA): TGTGCCAGCAGCCGGGTCGCCGGGGCCAACGTCCTGACTTTC.

J is TRBJ2-1 and V is TRBV11-2; 9 bases line up with TRBD1. The CDR3 runs 15 residues. Losses at the gene ends were 3 bases for V and 3 bases for J; bases not matched to a gene: 3. The V gene's germline CDR1 is SGHAT and CDR2 FQNNGV. The CDR3 spells CASSFDRGIYNEQFF. CDR3 DNA sequence: TGTGCCAGCAGCTTCGACAGGGGGATCTACAATGAGCAGTTCTTC.

The chain recombines TRBV2 with TRBJ1-4; 8 bases are shared with TRBD1. The CDR3 contains 15 residues. Germline CDR1 is SNHLY and CDR2 is FYNNEI. The V segment lost 5 bases and the J segment 0 bases; nucleotides outside the gene matches: 2. CDR3 nucleotides: TGTGCCAGCAGTTCACAGGGGGCAACTAATGAAAAACTGTTTTTT. This encodes CASSSQGATNEKLFF.

The chain combines TRBV7-6 with TRBJ2-5; tentative D call: TRBD2 (6 bases). V lost 6 bases and J 4 bases, leaving 21 bases between the germline ends. Looked up from germline, CDR1 is SGHVS and CDR2 is FNYEAQ. The CDR3 covers 16 residues. The CDR3 region is CASSLRFPGSSETQYF. As DNA, the CDR3 is TGTGCCAGCAGTCTCAGGTTCCCCGGGAGTTCAGAGACCCAGTACTTC.

This CDR3 reads CASGIGQPYGYTF. CDR3 in DNA: TGTGCCAGCGGTATTGGGCAGCCCTATGGCTACACCTTC. This rearrangement joins TRBV6-5 to TRBJ1-2; D is ambiguous. The V end lost 8 bases, the J end lost 4 bases, and 14 bases lay between the germline ends. Per the germline V gene, CDR1 is MNHEY and CDR2 is SVGAGI. The CDR3 loop spans 13 amino acids.

The chain's CDR3 is CASSNRGRRTEAFF. DNA of the CDR3: TGTGCCAGCAGCAACAGGGGGCGACGAACTGAAGCTTTCTTT. This chain uses TRBV6-5 with TRBJ1-1; 9 nucleotides align to TRBD1. The CDR3 covers 14 residues. Germline trimming cut 6 bases from V and 5 bases from J; bases unmatched to any gene: 7. CDR1 is MNHEY and CDR2 is SVGAGI in the germline V gene.

The CDR3 reads CASSFRVADNSPLHF. The DNA of the CDR3 is TGTGCCAGTAGTTTCAGGGTCGCCGATAATTCACCCCTCCACTTT. V usage is TRBV19 and J usage is TRBJ1-6; a possible D gene is TRBD1 (5 bases). The CDR3 runs 15 residues. Trimming stripped 5 bases from V and 5 bases from J, with 13 bases between. The V gene's germline CDR1 is LNHDA and CDR2 SQIVND (reference sequence).

As DNA, the CDR3 is TGTGCCTGGAGACCCGGAAGGGGGCTGACCCAGTACTTC. Translated: CAWRPGRGLTQYF. The J gene is TRBJ2-5, the V gene TRBV30; 7 bases map to TRBD1. The ends lost 3 bases at V and 7 bases at J; junction bases unmatched: 8. There are 13 residues in the CDR3. Germline V lookup: CDR1 GTSNPN, CDR2 SVGIG (reference sequence).

The chain carries TRBV5-1 and TRBJ2-5, with 8 nucleotides matching TRBD1. The CDR3 extends over 14 amino acids. With V trimmed by 0 bases and J by 5 bases, 3 bases remained unmatched. CDR1 is SGHRS, CDR2 YFSETQ, per germline. The CDR3 sequence is CASSLVYRGETQYF. The DNA of the CDR3 is TGCGCCAGCAGCTTGGTCTACAGGGGGGAGACCCAGTACTTC.

There are a few counts of this clone. This chain connects TRBV19 to TRBJ1-4; 10 nucleotides agree with TRBD1. The germline gives CDR1 LNHDA, CDR2 SQIVND (reference sequence). The CDR3 spans 14 residues. V lost 6 bases, J lost 7 bases, and 5 bases stayed unmatched. The CDR3 is CASRGDRGGEKLFF. Here the CDR3 DNA reads TGTGCCAGTAGGGGGGACAGGGGAGGTGAAAAACTGTTTTTT.